The 20 T cell receptor beta chains below were found in one sample sequenced in a study of cytomegalovirus exposure and HLA in healthy donors. PCR amplification relied on 60 Vbeta primers (plus 13 Jbeta primers). The repertoire was sequenced with immunoSEQ multiplex PCR; TCRdb's copy has only in-frame clones and lacks some. The listing contains 150,000 to 200,000 clones. Sequencing was done on a sample of PBMCs. The receptor source for this set is a woman in her late teens or twenties in good health and CMV-seropositive.

The V gene is TRBV19, the J gene TRBJ2-2, with D hard to call. V was clipped by 4 bases and J by 0 bases, with 6 bases between them. The CDR3 has 14 residues. Germline V gene data show CDR1 as LNHDA and CDR2 as SQIVND (reference sequence). The CDR3 DNA is TGTGCCAGTAGTAAGACACCGAACACCGGGGAGCTGTTTTTT. Translated, it gives CASSKTPNTGELFF.

The genes are TRBV11-3 and TRBJ2-4; D perhaps matches TRBD1 (6 bases). Trimming took off 4 bases at V and 2 bases at J, with 15 bases between the two ends. Germline V gene sequence: CDR1 SGHNT, CDR2 YENEEA. This CDR3 spans 16 amino acids. For the CDR3, the DNA is TGTGCCAGCAGCTGGACAGTGAGGGACCCCAAAAACATTCAGTACTTC. Translated, it gives CASSWTVRDPKNIQYF.

J is TRBJ1-1 and V is TRBV5-6; 8 bases are a match to TRBD1. Germline V gene data show CDR1 as SGHDT and CDR2 as YYEEEE. Germline trimming cut 4 bases from V and 3 bases from J; bases unmatched to any gene: 2. There are 13 residues in the CDR3. The chain's CDR3 is CASSVDRDTEAFF. DNA of the CDR3: TGTGCCAGCAGCGTGGACAGGGACACTGAAGCTTTCTTT.

V gene TRBV5-4 combines with J gene TRBJ2-7, with D maybe TRBD1 (6 bases). Germline V lookup: CDR1 SGHNT, CDR2 YYREEE (reference sequence). Deletions cut 1 base from V and 3 bases from J, with 17 bases between. The CDR3 consists of 16 residues. CDR3 in amino acids: CASSLLLDSDYYEQYF. In nucleotides, the CDR3 is TGTGCCAGCAGCTTGTTGCTGGACAGCGACTACTACGAGCAGTACTTC.

This chain connects TRBV10-3 to TRBJ2-3, with 9 bases that match TRBD1. Germline CDR1 and CDR2: ENHRY and SYGVKD. After removal of 2 bases from V and 2 bases from J, the junction contained 2 bases not matched to a gene. The CDR3 is made up of 15 amino acids. CDR3 nucleotide sequence: TGTGCCATCAGTGAGGGGACAGGGAACACAGATACGCAGTATTTT. Translated: CAISEGTGNTDTQYF.

V and J are TRBV7-2 and TRBJ2-1, with a possible D match to TRBD2 (5 bases). The CDR3 sequence is 15 residues long. The germline gives CDR1 SGHTA, CDR2 FQGNSA. Trimming took off 10 bases at V and 6 bases at J, with 22 bases between the two ends. CDR3 bases: TGTGCCACCAGGAGAACCTTCCTAGCAGCCAATGAGCAGTTCTTC. Protein: CATRRTFLAANEQFF.

The chain combines TRBV5-1 with TRBJ2-3; TRBD1 matches 11 bases. After removal of 4 bases from V and 4 bases from J, the junction contained 8 bases not matched to a gene. The CDR3 extends over 16 amino acids. Per the germline V gene, CDR1 is SGHRS and CDR2 is YFSETQ. CDR3 sequence reads: CASSPGQGASSDTQYF. In DNA, the CDR3 is TGCGCCAGCAGCCCCGGACAGGGGGCGAGTTCAGATACGCAGTATTTT.

The chain carries TRBV4-2 and TRBJ1-5; 9 bases are shared with TRBD1. Germline V gives CDR1 LGHNA, CDR2 YNFKEQ. This CDR3 spans 16 amino acids. J gave up 4 bases and V 1 base, and 5 bases lay outside the gene matches. The CDR3 region is CASSQVSGTGNQPQHF. The CDR3 DNA reads as TGTGCCAGCAGCCAAGTTAGCGGGACAGGGAATCAGCCCCAGCATTTT.

The J gene is TRBJ1-4, the V gene TRBV4-3, with D perhaps matching TRBD1 (6 bases). Trimming shortened V by 0 bases and J by 11 bases, and 10 bases separated the two germline ends. Germline values: CDR1 LGHNA, CDR2 YSLEER. CDR3 length equals 13 residues. Here the CDR3 reads CASSQDRGGKLFF. For the CDR3, the DNA is TGCGCCAGCAGCCAAGATAGGGGGGGGAAACTGTTTTTT.

The V call is TRBV5-1, the J call TRBJ2-7; 11 bases match TRBD2. The CDR3 runs 15 residues. Germline assignment: CDR1 SGHRS and CDR2 YFSETQ. The V and J ends lost 0 bases and 3 bases, in that order; junction bases with no gene match: 2. The CDR3: CASSLGSGRVYEQYF. CDR3 coding DNA: TGCGCCAGCAGCTTGGGTAGCGGGAGGGTCTACGAGCAGTACTTC. Looking up the rest from reference TRBV5-1 and TRBJ2-7 gives the full variable domain: KAGVTQTPRYLIKTRGQQVTLSCSPISGHRSVSWYQQTPGQGLQFLFEYFSETQRNKGNFPGRFSGRQFSNSRSEMNVSTLELGDSALYLCASSLGSGRVYEQYFGPGTRLTVT.

As to this clone: One end of the junction is discordant with germline, which a read error may explain. This chain uses TRBV14 with TRBJ1-2; D gene unclear. The germline CDR1 and CDR2 sequences are SGHDN and FVKESK. The CDR3 sequence is 10 residues long. Written as DNA, the CDR3 is TGTGCCAGCAGCCAATGGGCTCGTAGCTTC. It is translated as CASSQWARSF.

This chain uses TRBV6-5 with TRBJ2-3; 7 nucleotides line up with TRBD2. This CDR3 is built from 12 residues. The trim removed 6 bases at V and 10 bases at J, leaving 7 bases unmatched. The germline gives CDR1 MNHEY, CDR2 SVGAGI. CDR3 region: CASSPVRGSQYF. CDR3 in DNA: TGTGCCAGCAGCCCAGTGCGGGGGTCGCAGTATTTT.

This rearrangement joins TRBV7-2 to TRBJ2-3; D not resolved. In germline, CDR1 is SGHTA, CDR2 FQGNSA. V lost 2 bases and J lost 1, with 7 bases in between. There are 14 residues in the CDR3. Here the CDR3 DNA reads TGTGCCAGCAGCTTAAGTCGAGGCACAGATACGCAGTATTTT. This encodes CASSLSRGTDTQYF.

The chain combines TRBV6-4 with TRBJ1-1; TRBD1 might be the D (6 bases). The CDR3 loop spans 15 amino acids. Germline loops: CDR1 MRHNA, CDR2 SNTAGT. The ends were cut back, 7 bases at V and 0 bases at J, with 15 bases in the middle. The CDR3 reads CASKREDSLNTEAFF. The CDR3 region has the DNA TGTGCCAGCAAGCGCGAGGACAGCCTGAACACTGAAGCTTTCTTT.

This chain links TRBV5-1 with TRBJ1-4; 8 positions agree with TRBD1. The CDR3 is made up of 14 amino acids. V lost 4 bases and J lost 7; bases outside the gene matches: 6. In germline, CDR1 is SGHRS, CDR2 YFSETQ. The CDR3 protein is CASSPRGLVEKLFF. The CDR3, as DNA: TGCGCCAGCAGCCCCAGGGGGCTGGTTGAAAAACTGTTTTTT.

The chain uses TRBV4-1 and TRBJ2-7, with D hard to call. V was clipped by 0 bases and J by 9 bases, with 12 bases between them. The V gene's germline CDR1 is MGHRA and CDR2 YSYEKL. The CDR3 consists of 13 residues. CDR3 residues: CASSQDSRRGQYF. CDR3 DNA sequence: TGCGCCAGCAGCCAAGATAGTCGTCGCGGGCAGTACTTC.

The chain couples TRBV27 to TRBJ2-7; weak D call: TRBD1 (6 bases). Germline V gene lookup returns CDR1 MNHEY and CDR2 SMNVEV (reference sequence). Trimming stripped 2 bases from V and 4 bases from J, with 18 bases between. The CDR3 runs to 16 residues. In DNA, the CDR3 is TGTGCCAGCAGTTTAGGGGCCGGGACACAGGTTTACGAGCAGTACTTC. Translating gives CASSLGAGTQVYEQYF.

The chain joins TRBV7-9 to TRBJ1-5; tentative D call: TRBD1 (5 bases). This CDR3 region has 14 residues. Trimming removed 4 bases from V and 5 bases from J, with 12 bases in between. Germline assignment: CDR1 SEHNR and CDR2 FQNEAQ (reference sequence). CDR3 nucleotide sequence: TGTGCCAGCAGCTCCACGGGGGGGGATCAGCCCCAGCATTTT. Translation gives CASSSTGGDQPQHF.

The chain is built from TRBV5-1 and TRBJ2-1; 8 bases map to TRBD1. Germline CDR1 and CDR2: SGHRS and YFSETQ. V shed 5 bases and J 0 bases; nucleotides not matched to a gene: 10. The CDR3 contains 17 residues. The CDR3 reads CASRRQGSGASYNEQFF. In DNA form, the CDR3 reads TGCGCCAGCAGAAGACAGGGGAGTGGGGCCTCCTACAATGAGCAGTTCTTC.

J is TRBJ1-1 and V is TRBV19; D gene ambiguous. This CDR3 is 14 amino acids long. Germline CDR1 and CDR2: LNHDA and SQIVND (reference sequence). V was trimmed by 3 bases and J by 0 bases, leaving 8 bases between them. CDR3 nucleotide sequence: TGTGCCAGTAGTATGGGCAGCTTGAACACTGAAGCTTTCTTT. This gives the protein CASSMGSLNTEAFF. Full variable domain (rest looked up from reference TRBV19 and TRBJ1-1): DGGITQSPKYLFRKEGQNVTLSCEQNLNHDAMYWYRQDPGQGLRLIYYSQIVNDFQKGDIAEGYSVSREKKESFPLTVTSAQKNPTAFYLCASSMGSLNTEAFFGQGTRLTVV.